One and the same sample provided the 13 T cell receptor beta chains below, sequenced in a study of T-cell reconstitution after alpha-beta-depleted transplantation in children. Preparation of the TCRbeta library was carried out with unique molecular identifiers. MiXCR, run by TCRdb on the PCR reads, gives a single entry per CDR3 protein. The sample lists under 450,000 distinct CDR3 sequences; 10% to 15% were seen once. This sample comprised PBMCs, obtained from the stem cell graft. The receptors were sampled from a human donor who donated a stem cell graft to a child with Fanconi anemia.

This chain joins TRBV2 and TRBJ1-2; TRBD1 might be the D (6 bases). This CDR3 has 14 amino acids. CDR1 is SNHLY, CDR2 FYNNEI, per germline. V lost 3 bases and J lost 6, with 14 bases in between. Here the CDR3 reads CASSERSGGDGYTF. CDR3 DNA: TGTGCCAGCAGTGAGAGGTCGGGGGGCGATGGCTACACCTTC.

The chain is built from TRBV6-1 and TRBJ1-2; TRBD1 might be the D (5 bases). V shed 7 bases and J shed 4 bases, with 13 bases lying between them. CDR3 length equals 13 residues. Germline values: CDR1 MNHNS, CDR2 SASEGT. CDR3 coding DNA: TGTGCCAGCACGAGAGGACATCTCTATGGCTACACCTTC. Protein: CASTRGHLYGYTF.

This clonotype was recorded at least ten times. The chain couples TRBV3-1 to TRBJ1-6; no firm D call. The CDR3 runs to 13 residues. The germline V and J ends were trimmed by 0 bases and 5 bases, with 2 bases remaining between them. The germline gives CDR1 LGHDT, CDR2 YNNKEL (reference sequence). The DNA of the CDR3 is TGTGCCAGCAGCCAAGAGGATAATTCACCCCTCCACTTT. Amino acids: CASSQEDNSPLHF.

This clonotype was counted between two and nine times. The V and J genes are TRBV7-2 and TRBJ1-2; no definite D call. The CDR3 runs to 15 residues. Trimming pared 5 bases from V and 10 bases from J, leaving 23 bases between. The germline gives CDR1 SGHTA, CDR2 FQGNSA. CDR3 coding DNA: TGTGCCAGCAGCAGTCTCAGGTCCTCCCGTACCGACTACACCTTC. Translated, it gives CASSSLRSSRTDYTF.

The CDR3 sequence is CASSSVRALGSLYEQYF. The CDR3 DNA reads TGTGCCAGCAGTTCTGTCCGGGCTCTGGGGTCCCTCTACGAGCAGTACTTC. V gene TRBV12-3 or TRBV12-4 combines with J gene TRBJ2-7; no definite D call. Trimming removed 4 bases at V and 3 bases at J, with 22 bases between. This CDR3 is built from 17 residues.

This clonotype appeared a few times. J is TRBJ2-7 and V is TRBV6-2 or TRBV6-3; tentatively, D is TRBD1 or TRBD2 (5 bases each). The V end lost 6 bases, the J end lost 7 bases, and 13 bases lay between the germline ends. CDR3 length: 12 amino acids. Per the germline V gene, CDR1 is MNHEY and CDR2 is SVGEGT. The CDR3 DNA follows: TGTGCCAGCAGCCGAGGGGTCACGGAGCAGTACGTC. It codes for CASSRGVTEQYV.

In its sample, this clonotype was seen many times. The rearrangement uses TRBV5-1 and TRBJ1-1; D ambiguous. Trimming removed 3 bases at V and 1 base at J, with 10 bases between. The CDR3 sequence is 14 residues long. Germline lookup yields CDR1 SGHRS and CDR2 YFSETQ. The CDR3 DNA is TGCGCCAGCAGCTCCCGACCGCAGAACACTGAAGCTTTCTTT. This sequence encodes CASSSRPQNTEAFF.

V is TRBV6-1 and J is TRBJ1-3, with 12 bases matching TRBD1. This CDR3 spans 17 amino acids. Unmatched junction bases numbered 10, after V lost 6 bases and J lost 4 bases. CDR1 and CDR2 (germline): MNHNS, SASEGT. The CDR3 protein is CASSPVGQGAGGNTIYF. As DNA, the CDR3 is TGTGCCAGCAGCCCTGTGGGACAGGGGGCAGGCGGAAACACCATATATTTT.

A few counts support this clonotype. The chain recombines TRBV7-9 with TRBJ1-1, with a weak D call TRBD1 (5 bases). This CDR3 has 14 residues. Per germline, CDR1 SEHNR and CDR2 FQNEAQ (reference sequence). V was clipped by 2 bases and J by 3 bases, with 10 bases between them. CDR3: CASSLTLGDTEAFF. DNA of the CDR3: TGTGCCAGCAGCTTAACTTTAGGGGACACTGAAGCTTTCTTT.

There are many counts of this clonotype. The chain uses TRBV6-2 or TRBV6-3 and TRBJ1-1; D ambiguous. This CDR3 spans 16 amino acids. Germline lookup yields CDR1 MNHEY and CDR2 SVGEGT. The V gene lost 0 bases and the J gene lost 0 bases, with 11 bases spanning the gap. The CDR3 DNA is TGTGCCAGCAGTTACTCGAGGGATTTAATGAACACTGAAGCTTTCTTT. It codes for CASSYSRDLMNTEAFF.

This clonotype was seen more than once but under ten times. The chain employs TRBV5-1 and TRBJ2-2; no definite D call. CDR3 length equals 15 residues. CDR1 and CDR2 from the germline V gene are SGHRS and YFSETQ. Between the trimmed V and J ends, which lost 4 bases and 3 bases, there was a span of 13 bases. The CDR3 sequence is CASSINSGYTGELFF. The CDR3 region has the DNA TGCGCCAGCAGCATAAACAGTGGATACACCGGGGAGCTGTTTTTT. Drawing the rest from reference TRBV5-1 and TRBJ2-2, the complete variable domain is KAGVTQTPRYLIKTRGQQVTLSCSPISGHRSVSWYQQTPGQGLQFLFEYFSETQRNKGNFPGRFSGRQFSNSRSEMNVSTLELGDSALYLCASSINSGYTGELFFGEGSRLTVL.

The rearrangement links TRBV12-3 or TRBV12-4 to TRBJ2-6; D remains unclear. V lost 7 bases and J lost 0, with 7 bases in between. This CDR3 contains 14 residues. This CDR3 reads CASKMGSGANVLTF. CDR3 in DNA: TGTGCCAGCAAGATGGGCTCTGGGGCCAACGTCCTGACTTTC.

Comment on this clonotype: The CDR3 end shows no conserved phenylalanine or tryptophan, and so a read error is likely. The V gene is TRBV12-3 or TRBV12-4, the J gene TRBJ1-1; TRBD1 agrees at 8 bases. The CDR3 covers 13 residues. J gave up 4 bases and V 5 bases, and 3 bases lay outside the gene matches. The CDR3 DNA follows: TGTGCCAGCAGTCGGGACAGGATCACTGAAGCTTTCTAT. Amino acid sequence: CASSRDRITEAFY.